This TCR beta chain was profiled in a study of T-cell memory formation after mild COVID-19. TCRdb redid the calling of the 5' RACE reads with MiXCR, one entry per CDR3 protein. The table includes 50,000 or so distinct CDR3 sequences, about 28% detected once. This CDR3 is 16 amino acids long. The V end was cut by 4 bases, the J end by 1 base, with 18 bases between. CDR1 and CDR2 (germline): SGHRS, YFSETQ. The sequenced sample consisted of PBMCs or a T cell subset sorted from them (not recorded which). This TCR was recovered from a young man who had mild COVID-19 (a few samples of this study predate the infection). Cell type and time point are not known. The chain carries TRBV5-1 and TRBJ2-7; D unclear. In nucleotides, the CDR3 is TGCGCCAGCAGCCCGGGTTATGACCAGGCTTCCTACGAGCAGTACTTC. The encoded protein is CASSPGYDQASYEQYF.